This T cell receptor (beta chain) was recorded in a study of T cells in Graves' hyperthyroidism and ophthalmopathy. Study-level information: Any treatment followed the collection of peripheral blood at initial diagnosis.

On this clonotype: Its antigen is not identified.

The germline V gene has CDR1 LNHNV and CDR2 YYDKDF (reference sequence). The CDR3 loop spans 16 amino acids. The J segment lost 6 bases and the V segment lost 1 base, leaving 10 bases of the junction unmatched. For the diagnoses, clinical symptoms, serum thyroxine and TRAb, thyroid ultrasound and orbital computed tomography were used. Study findings and constraints: Most thyroid clonotypes expanded above 0.001 were also detected in blood. A model of 13 V-J pairs discriminated ophthalmopathy from stable hyperthyroidism.

Amplified TCR beta CDR3 regions derived from RNA transcripts. Primed by the HTBI set, a first-round RT-PCR was run on the TCR CDR3. TCRdb redid the calling of the multiplex PCR reads with MiXCR, one entry per CDR3 protein. The profile covers 300,000 to 350,000 distinct CDR3 sequences, with around a sixth appearing a single time and around 47% taken by the ten largest. The sequenced sample consisted of blood. The TCR was taken from a woman in her fifties or sixties with Graves' hyperthyroidism. The genes are TRBV15 and TRBJ1-2; 8 nucleotides align to TRBD1. The CDR3 spells CATSRVGTGVFHGYTF. CDR3 sequence (DNA): TGTGCCACCAGCAGAGTTGGGACAGGAGTTTTCCATGGCTACACCTTC.